Reported below is one TCR beta chain. The data are from a study of T cells in Graves' hyperthyroidism and ophthalmopathy. Germline V gives CDR1 SGDLS, CDR2 YYNGEE. V was shortened by 0 bases and J by 0 bases, with 7 bases between the two germline ends. The CDR3 is 15 residues long. Graves' hyperthyroidism showing no ophthalmopathy progression within 18 months was considered stable. TCR beta CDR3 regions were amplified from RNA. TCR CDR3 underwent first-round RT-PCR with the HTBI primer set. TCRdb processed the multiplex PCR reads anew with MiXCR; each CDR3 protein has one entry. The sample yields under 400,000 distinct CDR3 sequences, roughly 20% seen once.

The TCR was taken from a woman between 45 and 65 years old with Graves' hyperthyroidism. The source material was blood. This sequence joins TRBV9 and TRBJ1-3; weak D call: TRBD1 (5 bases). The DNA of the CDR3 is TGTGCCAGCAGCGTAGGGGGGAACTCTGGAAACACCATATATTTT. It specifies CASSVGGNSGNTIYF.